The 5 T cell receptor beta chains below all came from one sample that was sequenced in a study of cytotoxic CD8 clonotypes in ibrutinib-treated CLL. Profiled with immunoSEQ multiplex PCR; TCRdb holds only in-frame clones, not every one. The sample carries tens of thousands of clones, less than 80% recorded once. The source was PBMCs, collected before ibrutinib treatment. These TCRs come from a human donor with chronic lymphocytic leukemia.

This clone was detected once. The rearrangement joins TRBV6-6 to TRBJ1-2, with 8 bases that match TRBD1. Germline CDR1 MNHNY, CDR2 SVGAGI (reference sequence). The CDR3 extends over 15 amino acids. Unmatched junction bases numbered 10, after V lost 8 bases and J lost 2 bases. The CDR3 DNA is TGTGCCAGCCGGACAGGGTCATCGGCGAACTATGGCTACACCTTC. Its protein is CASRTGSSANYGYTF.

This clone was seen a few times. The V call is TRBV29-1, the J call TRBJ2-2; tentatively, D is TRBD2 (5 bases). The CDR3 spans 13 residues. CDR1 SQVTM and CDR2 ANQGSEA come from the germline V gene. Trimming stripped 5 bases from V and 6 bases from J, with 13 bases between. The CDR3 loop is CSVPASRAGELFF. In DNA, the CDR3 is TGCAGCGTTCCGGCTAGCCGGGCCGGGGAGCTGTTTTTT.

This chain uses TRBV27 with TRBJ2-7; 9 bases line up with TRBD2. Germline V lookup: CDR1 MNHEY, CDR2 SMNVEV (reference sequence). V lost 5 bases and J lost 0; bases outside the gene matches: 8. The CDR3 contains 16 residues. The CDR3 nucleotides are TGTGCCAGCAGTCACATGCCTAGCGGGGCCTCCTACGAGCAGTACTTC. This gives the protein CASSHMPSGASYEQYF.

The sample holds a few counts of this clone. The gene calls are TRBV4-1 and TRBJ2-2, with 7 bases that match TRBD1. The CDR3 runs 19 residues. With V trimmed by 5 bases and J by 4 bases, 19 bases remained unmatched. CDR1 is MGHRA and CDR2 is YSYEKL in the germline V gene. CDR3: CASSSRPTPRDRGTGELFF. In DNA, the CDR3 is TGCGCCAGCAGCTCCAGGCCCACCCCCCGGGACAGAGGCACCGGGGAGCTGTTTTTT.

CDR3 nucleotides: TGTGCCAGCAGCTCGACTAGCGCGCAGACCTACAATGAGCAGTTCTTC. Protein: CASSSTSAQTYNEQFF. The rearrangement links TRBV28 to TRBJ2-1, with TRBD2 matching over 8 bases. CDR1 is MDHEN, CDR2 SYDVKM, per germline. The CDR3 loop spans 16 amino acids. The J segment lost 2 bases and the V segment lost 6 bases, leaving 9 bases of the junction unmatched.